This record looks at one T cell receptor (beta chain) sequence and its context. Assay used: immunoSEQ multiplex PCR; TCRdb lists only in-frame clones, some missing. The table shows around 370,000 clones, with about nine tenths occurring only once. The data stem from a study of blood T cell repertoires in COVID-19. CDR3 length: 13 residues. Trimming shortened V by 4 bases and J by 4 bases, and 10 bases separated the two germline ends. Germline V gene data show CDR1 as SEHNR and CDR2 as FQNEAQ (reference sequence). The sequence was collected from a woman in her sixties or seventies with COVID-19, enrolled during active disease. Sequencing was carried out using peripheral blood. The chain is built from TRBV7-9 and TRBJ1-1, with D perhaps matching TRBD1 (6 bases). CDR3 sequence: CASSSTGFTEAFF. CDR3 sequence (DNA): TGTGCCAGCAGCTCCACAGGGTTCACTGAAGCTTTCTTT. The full variable domain, completed using reference TRBV7-9 and TRBJ1-1, is DTGVSQNPRHKITKRGQNVTFRCDPISEHNRLYWYRQTLGQGPEFLTYFQNEAQLEKSRLLSDRFSAERPKGSFSTLEIQRTEQGDSAMYLCASSSTGFTEAFFGQGTRLTVV.